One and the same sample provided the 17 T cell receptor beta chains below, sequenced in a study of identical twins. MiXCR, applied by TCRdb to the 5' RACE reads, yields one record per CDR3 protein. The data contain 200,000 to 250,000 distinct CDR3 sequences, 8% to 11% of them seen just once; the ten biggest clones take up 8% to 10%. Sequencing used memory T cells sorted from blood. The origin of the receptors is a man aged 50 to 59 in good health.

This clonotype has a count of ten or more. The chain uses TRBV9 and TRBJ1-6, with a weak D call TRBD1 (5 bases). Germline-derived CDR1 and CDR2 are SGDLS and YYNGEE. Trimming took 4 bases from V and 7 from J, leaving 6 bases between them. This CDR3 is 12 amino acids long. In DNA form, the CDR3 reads TGTGCCAGCAGCCGACAGAATTCACCCCTCCACTTT. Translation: CASSRQNSPLHF.

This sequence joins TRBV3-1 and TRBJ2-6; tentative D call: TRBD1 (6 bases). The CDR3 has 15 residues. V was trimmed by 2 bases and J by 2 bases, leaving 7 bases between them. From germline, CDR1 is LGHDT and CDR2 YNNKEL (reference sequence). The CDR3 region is CASSQNRAGANVLTF. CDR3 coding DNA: TGTGCCAGCAGCCAAAACAGGGCTGGGGCCAACGTCCTGACTTTC.

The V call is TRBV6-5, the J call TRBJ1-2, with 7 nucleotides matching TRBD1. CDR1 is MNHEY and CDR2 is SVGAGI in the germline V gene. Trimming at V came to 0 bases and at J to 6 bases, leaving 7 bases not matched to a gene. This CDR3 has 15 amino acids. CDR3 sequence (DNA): TGTGCCAGCAGTTACTCGCCCAGGGGGTTGGATGGCTACACCTTC. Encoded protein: CASSYSPRGLDGYTF.

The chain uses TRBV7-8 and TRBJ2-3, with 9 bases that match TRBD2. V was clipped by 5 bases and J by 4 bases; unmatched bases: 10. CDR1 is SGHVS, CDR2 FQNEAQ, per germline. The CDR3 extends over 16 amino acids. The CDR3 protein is CASSPRFSGRADTQYF. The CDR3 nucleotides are TGTGCCAGCAGCCCCCGTTTTAGCGGGAGAGCAGATACGCAGTATTTT.

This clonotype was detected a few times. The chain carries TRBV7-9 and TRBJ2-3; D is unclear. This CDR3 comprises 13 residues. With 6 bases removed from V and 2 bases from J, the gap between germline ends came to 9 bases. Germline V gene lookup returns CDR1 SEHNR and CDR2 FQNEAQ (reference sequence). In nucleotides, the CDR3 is TGTGCCAGCAGGTGGGGATCCACAGATACGCAGTATTTT. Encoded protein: CASRWGSTDTQYF.

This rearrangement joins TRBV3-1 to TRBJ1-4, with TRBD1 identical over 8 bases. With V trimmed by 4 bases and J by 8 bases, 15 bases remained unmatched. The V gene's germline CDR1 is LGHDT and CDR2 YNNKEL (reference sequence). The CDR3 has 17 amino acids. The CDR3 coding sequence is TGTGCCAGCAGCCGGTCCCTTCGACAGGGGTTTGAAGAAAAACTGTTTTTT. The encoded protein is CASSRSLRQGFEEKLFF.

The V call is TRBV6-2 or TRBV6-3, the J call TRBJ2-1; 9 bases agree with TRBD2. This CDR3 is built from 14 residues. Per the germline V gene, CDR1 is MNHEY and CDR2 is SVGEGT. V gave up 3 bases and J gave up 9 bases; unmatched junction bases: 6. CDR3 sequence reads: CASSYAGGPGEQFF. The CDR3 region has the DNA TGTGCCAGCAGTTATGCGGGGGGGCCCGGTGAGCAGTTCTTC.

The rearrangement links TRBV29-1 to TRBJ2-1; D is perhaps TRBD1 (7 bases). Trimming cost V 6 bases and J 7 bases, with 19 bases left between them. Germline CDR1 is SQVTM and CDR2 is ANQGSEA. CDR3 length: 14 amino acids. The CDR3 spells CSVQGDAGGNEQFF. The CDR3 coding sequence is TGCAGCGTCCAGGGGGACGCCGGGGGTAATGAGCAGTTCTTC.

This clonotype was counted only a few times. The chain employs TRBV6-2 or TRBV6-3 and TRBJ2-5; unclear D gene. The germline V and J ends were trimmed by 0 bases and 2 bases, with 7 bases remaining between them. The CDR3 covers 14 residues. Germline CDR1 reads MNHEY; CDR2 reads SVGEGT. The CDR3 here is CASSYSSVQETQYF. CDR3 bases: TGTGCCAGCAGTTACTCGTCGGTTCAAGAGACCCAGTACTTC.

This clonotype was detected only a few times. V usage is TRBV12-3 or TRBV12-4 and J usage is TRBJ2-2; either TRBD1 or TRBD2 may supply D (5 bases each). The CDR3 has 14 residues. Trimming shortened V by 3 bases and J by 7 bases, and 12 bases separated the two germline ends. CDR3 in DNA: TGTGCCAGCAGTTTTAGTAATGGGGGCGGGGAGCTGTTTTTT. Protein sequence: CASSFSNGGGELFF.

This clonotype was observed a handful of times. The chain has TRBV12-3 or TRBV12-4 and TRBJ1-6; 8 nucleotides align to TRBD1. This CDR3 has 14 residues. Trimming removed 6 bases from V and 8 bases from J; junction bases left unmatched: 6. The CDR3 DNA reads TGTGCCAGCAGATACGACAGGGGTTATTCACCCCTCCACTTT. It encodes CASRYDRGYSPLHF.

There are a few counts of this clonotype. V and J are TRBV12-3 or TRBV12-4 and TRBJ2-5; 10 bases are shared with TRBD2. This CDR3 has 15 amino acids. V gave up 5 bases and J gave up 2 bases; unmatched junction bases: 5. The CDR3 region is CASSQRTSGQETQYF. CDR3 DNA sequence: TGTGCCAGCAGTCAACGGACTAGCGGTCAAGAGACCCAGTACTTC.

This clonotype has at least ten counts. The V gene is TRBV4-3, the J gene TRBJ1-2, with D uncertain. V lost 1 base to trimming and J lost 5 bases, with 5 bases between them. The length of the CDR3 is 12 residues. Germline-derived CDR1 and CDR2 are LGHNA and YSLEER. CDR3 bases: TGCGCCAGCAGCCAAGCGGGTTATGGCTACACCTTC. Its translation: CASSQAGYGYTF.

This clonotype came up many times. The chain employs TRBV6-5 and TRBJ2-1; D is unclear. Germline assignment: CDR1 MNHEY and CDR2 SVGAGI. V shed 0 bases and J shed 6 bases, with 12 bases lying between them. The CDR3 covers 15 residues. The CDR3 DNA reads TGTGCCAGCAGTTACTCGATAGGGCTCAGCAATGAGCAGTTCTTC. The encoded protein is CASSYSIGLSNEQFF.

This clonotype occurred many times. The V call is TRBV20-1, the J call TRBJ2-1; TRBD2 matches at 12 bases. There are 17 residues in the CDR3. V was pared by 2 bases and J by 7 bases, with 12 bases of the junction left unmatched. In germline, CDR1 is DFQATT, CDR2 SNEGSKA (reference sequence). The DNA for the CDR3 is TGCAGTGCTAGACCAACGGAACTAGCGGGAGGTGTTAATGAGCAGTTCTTC. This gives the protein CSARPTELAGGVNEQFF.

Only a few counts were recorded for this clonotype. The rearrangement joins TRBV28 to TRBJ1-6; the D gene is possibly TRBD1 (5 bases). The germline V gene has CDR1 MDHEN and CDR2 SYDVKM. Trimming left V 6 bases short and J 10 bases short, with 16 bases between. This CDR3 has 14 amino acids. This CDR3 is CASRLGTATSPLHF. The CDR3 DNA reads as TGTGCCAGCAGACTAGGGACGGCGACGTCACCCCTCCACTTT.

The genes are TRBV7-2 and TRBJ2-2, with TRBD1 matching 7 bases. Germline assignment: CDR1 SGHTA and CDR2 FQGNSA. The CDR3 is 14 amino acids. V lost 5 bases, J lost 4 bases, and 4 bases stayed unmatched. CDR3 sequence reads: CASSTGQRTGELFF. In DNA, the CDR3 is TGTGCCAGCAGCACGGGACAGCGCACCGGGGAGCTGTTTTTT. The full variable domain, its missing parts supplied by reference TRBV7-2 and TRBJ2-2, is GAGVSQSPSNKVTEKGKDVELRCDPISGHTALYWYRQSLGQGLEFLIYFQGNSAPDKSGLPSDRFSAERTGGSVSTLTIQRTQQEDSAVYLCASSTGQRTGELFFGEGSRLTVL.